Below, 27 T cell receptor beta chains from the same sample are listed, as sequenced in a study of T cell repertoires in aging, cancer and after chemotherapy. Multiplex touch-down PCR with TRB-A/B primers amplified rearranged V-D-J TRB sequences. TCRdb reprocessed the multiplex PCR reads via MiXCR and lists one record per CDR3 protein. This sample has around 1,700 distinct CDR3 sequences, with approximately 32% found just once. Amplification of TCR beta used genomic DNA extracted from peripheral blood. The specimen was blood. Receptors were obtained from a human donor with a blood cancer.

This rearrangement joins TRBV24-1 to TRBJ1-5; 9 nucleotides match TRBD1. V trimming: 9 bases; J trimming: 6 bases; junction bases outside the gene matches: 5. Looked up from germline, CDR1 is KGHDR and CDR2 is SFDVKD. CDR3 length equals 13 residues. CDR3 region: CATRTGEGQPQHF. DNA of the CDR3: TGTGCCACCCGGACAGGGGAGGGTCAGCCCCAGCATTTT.

By share, this clonotype ranks as medium-sized (0.01 to 0.1%). The V gene is TRBV12-3 or TRBV12-4, the J gene TRBJ2-3; no clear D gene. This CDR3 comprises 15 residues. V lost 3 bases, J lost 0 bases, and 10 bases lay in between. The CDR3 DNA reads as TGTGCCAGCAGTTTGGGTGGTCCCAGCACAGATACGCAGTATTTT. Amino acid sequence: CASSLGGPSTDTQYF.

Relative to its sample, this clonotype is large (0.1 to 1%). V is TRBV24-1 and J is TRBJ2-5; D is unresolved. The CDR3 is made up of 12 amino acids. Looked up from germline, CDR1 is KGHDR and CDR2 is SFDVKD. The V end lost 3 bases, the J end lost 9 bases, and 10 bases lay between the germline ends. The CDR3 spells CATSDSAQAQYF. DNA of the CDR3: TGTGCCACCAGTGATAGCGCGCAAGCCCAGTACTTC.

In this sample, this clonotype turned up a few times. This chain uses TRBV6-5 with TRBJ1-2; 7 bases agree with TRBD1. CDR1 and CDR2 from the germline V gene are MNHEY and SVGAGI. The V segment lost 6 bases and the J segment 7 bases; nucleotides outside the gene matches: 11. The CDR3 consists of 14 residues. The CDR3 is CASRRDRVGRGYTF. The CDR3 DNA reads as TGTGCCAGCAGGAGGGACAGAGTAGGTCGTGGCTACACCTTC.

This clonotype ranks as medium-sized. The chain has TRBV29-1 and TRBJ1-5; D is undetermined. This CDR3 spans 12 amino acids. Trimming shortened V by 4 bases and J by 10 bases, and 14 bases separated the two germline ends. The V gene's germline CDR1 is SQVTM and CDR2 ANQGSEA. Here the CDR3 DNA reads TGCAGCGTTGGAGACCTTATAGGACCCCAGCATTTT. Amino acid sequence: CSVGDLIGPQHF.

By its share, this clonotype is large. CDR3 in amino acids: CAWTGNNYGYTF. The CDR3 DNA is TGTGCCTGGACAGGAAACAACTATGGCTACACCTTC. This chain links TRBV30 with TRBJ1-2; no firm D call. Trimming removed 4 bases at V and 2 bases at J, with 8 bases between. This CDR3 has 12 amino acids. CDR1 GTSNPN and CDR2 SVGIG come from the germline V gene (reference sequence).

V is TRBV20-1 and J is TRBJ1-2; 8 bases are shared with TRBD1. Germline assignment: CDR1 DFQATT and CDR2 SNEGSKA (reference sequence). CDR3 length: 15 amino acids. V gave up 0 bases and J gave up 5 bases; unmatched junction bases: 8. CDR3: CSARDIQGARYGYTF. The CDR3 nucleotides read TGCAGTGCTAGAGATATCCAGGGGGCTCGGTATGGCTACACCTTC.

This clonotype was counted a single time. The chain has TRBV10-1 and TRBJ2-7; D may correspond to TRBD1 or TRBD2 (5 bases each). Germline values: CDR1 WNHNN, CDR2 SYGVQD (reference sequence). This CDR3 region has 16 residues. V was clipped by 3 bases and J by 0 bases, with 15 bases between them. The CDR3 bases are TGCGCCAGCAGTGACCCCGGGACCCAGAACTCCTACGAGCAGTACTTC. Translation gives CASSDPGTQNSYEQYF.

By share, this clonotype ranks as large (0.1 to 1%). The CDR3 reads CASSIDQIVAGGNQPQHF. DNA of the CDR3: TGTGCCAGTAGTATAGATCAGATCGTGGCAGGGGGCAATCAGCCCCAGCATTTT. The V gene is TRBV19, the J gene TRBJ1-5; TRBD1 might be the D (6 bases). In germline, CDR1 is LNHDA, CDR2 SQIVND (reference sequence). Trimming left V 0 bases short and J 2 bases short, with 17 bases between. CDR3 size: 18 residues.

This clonotype is termed large. This chain joins TRBV6-5 and TRBJ1-5, with D tentatively TRBD1 (6 bases). Germline loops: CDR1 MNHEY, CDR2 SVGAGI. This CDR3 has 15 residues. Trimming left V 6 bases short and J 4 bases short, with 16 bases between. Written as DNA, the CDR3 is TGTGCCAGCAGCCTCACAGGGCAAGGGAATCAGCCCCAGCATTTT. This translates into CASSLTGQGNQPQHF.

The chain combines TRBV6-5 with TRBJ2-6; 8 bases are a match to TRBD1. The germline CDR1 and CDR2 sequences are MNHEY and SVGAGI. The CDR3 is made up of 15 amino acids. V lost 11 bases, J lost 4 bases, and 10 bases stayed unmatched. DNA of the CDR3: TGTGCCGGCATGACAGGGGCGGTCGGGGCCAACGTCCTGACTTTC. As protein: CAGMTGAVGANVLTF.

This chain uses TRBV4-2 with TRBJ2-3, with D perhaps matching TRBD1 or TRBD2 (5 bases each). The CDR3 loop spans 15 amino acids. Germline values: CDR1 LGHNA, CDR2 YNFKEQ. The ends were cut back, 1 base at V and 3 bases at J, with 11 bases in the middle. In nucleotides, the CDR3 is TGTGCCAGCAGCCAAGGAGGGGTTGAAACAGATACGCAGTATTTT. Translating it yields CASSQGGVETDTQYF.

The chain joins TRBV29-1 to TRBJ2-3; 9 bases match TRBD2. This CDR3 has 15 amino acids. The germline gives CDR1 SQVTM, CDR2 ANQGSEA. Trimming cost V 6 bases and J 1 base; bases outside gene matches: 8. The CDR3 spells CSVLPTSGRTDTQYF. The CDR3 region has the DNA TGCAGCGTCCTCCCAACTAGCGGGCGCACAGATACGCAGTATTTT.

The V gene is TRBV30, the J gene TRBJ1-5; D unresolved. Germline V gene lookup returns CDR1 GTSNPN and CDR2 SVGIG (reference sequence). The CDR3 sequence is 16 residues long. Trimming removed 2 bases at V and 3 bases at J, with 17 bases between. The CDR3, as DNA: TGTGCCTGGAGTCCTCAAAATCCCCACTTCAATCAGCCCCAGCATTTT. Translating it yields CAWSPQNPHFNQPQHF.

The chain has TRBV18 and TRBJ2-5; 8 nucleotides line up with TRBD1. The CDR3 sequence is 14 residues long. Trimming took 4 bases from V and 3 from J; bases not matched to a gene: 4. The V gene's germline CDR1 is KGHSH and CDR2 LQKENI. This CDR3 reads CASSRQQGEETQYF. The CDR3 region has the DNA TGTGCCAGCTCACGGCAACAGGGGGAAGAGACCCAGTACTTC. Complete variable domain (other parts from reference TRBV18 and TRBJ2-5): NAGVMQNPRHLVRRRGQEARLRCSPMKGHSHVYWYRQLPEEGLKFMVYLQKENIIDESGMPKERFSAEFPKEGPSILRIQQVVRGDSAAYFCASSRQQGEETQYFGPGTRLLVL.

V and J are TRBV21-1 and TRBJ2-7; TRBD1, the table's D call, was not compared with the DNA. TRBV21-1 is a pseudogene segment. The CDR3 totals 18 residues. CDR3 sequence (DNA): TGTGCCAGCAGCAATTTACGGTCCGGGGCAGGGGAGAATTACGAGCAGTACTTC. Translation gives CASSNLRSGAGENYEQYF.

The chain recombines TRBV6-1 with TRBJ2-2, with TRBD2 matching 10 bases. Germline CDR1 and CDR2: MNHNS and SASEGT. Losses at the gene ends were 7 bases for V and 1 base for J; bases not matched to a gene: 12. The CDR3 extends over 18 amino acids. The CDR3 is CASTWTISGGLNTGELFF. The CDR3 DNA reads TGTGCCAGCACCTGGACGATTAGCGGGGGGTTGAACACCGGGGAGCTGTTTTTT.

By share, this clonotype counts as large. This sequence joins TRBV27 and TRBJ2-1, with 7 bases fitting TRBD1. This CDR3 region has 12 residues. Germline V gene sequence: CDR1 MNHEY, CDR2 SMNVEV (reference sequence). V lost 5 bases and J lost 6; bases outside the gene matches: 1. CDR3 sequence: CASSRTGNEQFF. The CDR3 DNA is TGTGCCAGCAGTAGGACAGGCAATGAGCAGTTCTTC.

This clonotype is termed large. The chain carries TRBV10-3 and TRBJ2-7; D is unclear. V lost 6 bases and J 7 bases, leaving 19 bases between the germline ends. The length of the CDR3 is 14 residues. Per germline, CDR1 ENHRY and CDR2 SYGVKD. DNA for the CDR3: TGTGCCATCAGCAACCCAGTTGCGCGATGGGAGCAGTACTTC. Protein: CAISNPVARWEQYF.

This clonotype was detected only a few times. This chain connects TRBV20-1 to TRBJ1-5, with D uncertain. The CDR3 runs to 17 residues. Germline values: CDR1 DFQATT, CDR2 SNEGSKA (reference sequence). V dropped 6 bases and J dropped 0 bases, with 21 bases sitting between them. DNA for the CDR3: TGCAGTGCGAGTATGAAATTTCGTAGTTATAGCAATCAGCCCCAGCATTTT. Amino acid sequence: CSASMKFRSYSNQPQHF.

There are a few counts of this clonotype. The chain couples TRBV18 to TRBJ2-7; 9 bases line up with TRBD1. With V trimmed by 2 bases and J by 4 bases, 3 bases remained unmatched. Germline CDR1 is KGHSH and CDR2 is LQKENI. The CDR3 length is 14 residues. CDR3 protein: CASSPTGGLYEQYF. CDR3 in DNA: TGTGCCAGCTCACCAACAGGGGGCCTGTACGAGCAGTACTTC.

This clonotype was counted between two and nine times. The genes are TRBV5-6 and TRBJ1-5, with D tentatively TRBD1 (6 bases). V lost 2 bases to trimming and J lost 7 bases, with 13 bases between them. CDR3 length: 14 residues. Germline V gene sequence: CDR1 SGHDT, CDR2 YYEEEE. CDR3 nucleotide sequence: TGTGCCAGCAGCTTACTAGGACAGCTCCAGCCCCAGCATTTT. This encodes CASSLLGQLQPQHF.

About this clonotype itself: A much larger clone is a single base away; this may be a read error. This chain joins TRBV13 and TRBJ1-6, with 9 bases identical to TRBD1. Per the germline V gene, CDR1 is PRHDT and CDR2 is FYEKMQ (reference sequence). The CDR3 is 13 residues long. V gave up 5 bases and J gave up 9 bases; unmatched junction bases: 2. CDR3 DNA: TGTGCCAGCAGCGGACAGGGGAGTTCACCCCTCCACTTT. As protein: CASSGQGSSPLHF.

The chain carries TRBV19 and TRBJ1-1; 9 bases match TRBD1. J lost 5 bases, V lost 5 bases, and 3 bases had no gene match. CDR1 is LNHDA, CDR2 SQIVND, per germline (reference sequence). CDR3 length: 13 residues. CDR3 nucleotides: TGTGCCAGTAGTGGACAGGGGTATACTGAAGCTTTCTTT. Residues: CASSGQGYTEAFF.

This clonotype is medium-sized (0.01 to 0.1%) in the sample. The V call is TRBV15, the J call TRBJ1-4, with a weak D call TRBD1 (5 bases). The germline gives CDR1 LNHNV, CDR2 YYDKDF (reference sequence). V was trimmed by 0 bases and J by 3 bases, leaving 8 bases between them. CDR3 length: 15 amino acids. The CDR3 spells CATSREVTANEKLFF. The CDR3 DNA is TGTGCCACCAGCAGAGAAGTGACAGCTAATGAAAAACTGTTTTTT.

This clonotype appeared once. The chain is built from TRBV7-9 and TRBJ2-1; D not certain. V gave up 6 bases and J gave up 7 bases, with 10 bases separating them. The V gene's germline CDR1 is SEHNR and CDR2 FQNEAQ (reference sequence). The CDR3 spans 12 residues. The CDR3: CASRFRANEQFF. The CDR3 DNA follows: TGTGCCAGCAGATTCCGGGCGAATGAGCAGTTCTTC.

This chain connects TRBV14 to TRBJ2-7; the D is unclear. Germline CDR1 SGHDN, CDR2 FVKESK. Trimming pared 1 base from V and 7 bases from J, leaving 14 bases between. This CDR3 is built from 14 residues. CDR3 protein: CASSQAHYLGEQYF. For the CDR3, the DNA is TGTGCCAGCAGCCAAGCTCACTACTTGGGGGAGCAGTACTTC.